These 11 T cell receptor beta chains share one sample of origin, sequenced in a study of blood T cell repertoires in COVID-19. Method: immunoSEQ multiplex PCR; TCRdb's copy keeps in-frame clones and lacks some. The sample holds under 150,000 clones, 80% seen once. The source material was peripheral blood. The source of these receptors is a human donor in a cohort sampled during active COVID-19.

V is TRBV4-2 and J is TRBJ1-3, with 7 bases lining up with TRBD1. The trim removed 1 base at V and 0 bases at J, leaving 0 bases unmatched. There are 15 residues in the CDR3. CDR1 and CDR2 (germline): LGHNA, YNFKEQ. The CDR3 here is CASSQGTGSGNTIYF. In DNA, the CDR3 is TGTGCCAGCAGCCAAGGGACAGGCTCTGGAAACACCATATATTTT.

The gene calls are TRBV27 and TRBJ2-7, with TRBD1 as a possible D gene (5 bases). CDR3 length: 15 amino acids. The germline gives CDR1 MNHEY, CDR2 SMNVEV (reference sequence). V was trimmed by 3 bases and J by 2 bases, leaving 14 bases between them. The CDR3 is CASSLAGRIAYEQYF. CDR3 in DNA: TGTGCCAGCAGTTTGGCAGGGCGGATAGCCTACGAGCAGTACTTC.

The V and J genes are TRBV5-1 and TRBJ2-3, with 14 nucleotides matching TRBD2. The V gene's germline CDR1 is SGHRS and CDR2 YFSETQ. This CDR3 has 18 amino acids. The V segment lost 0 bases and the J segment 5 bases; nucleotides outside the gene matches: 8. CDR3 loop: CASSLALGLAGVVDTQYF. The CDR3 DNA reads as TGCGCCAGCAGCTTGGCCTTGGGACTAGCGGGAGTTGTAGATACGCAGTATTTT.

The chain joins TRBV11-1 to TRBJ2-1; D possibly corresponds to TRBD2 (6 bases). Trimming left V 2 bases short and J 4 bases short, with 15 bases between. The germline V gene encodes CDR1 SGHAT and CDR2 FQDESV (reference sequence). CDR3 length: 16 residues. The CDR3 DNA reads as TGTGCCAGCAGCTTAATGCCCGGGACTGTATACAATGAGCAGTTCTTC. As protein: CASSLMPGTVYNEQFF.

The genes are TRBV7-9 and TRBJ2-7, with D unresolved. The CDR3 covers 14 residues. Looked up from germline, CDR1 is SEHNR and CDR2 is FQNEAQ (reference sequence). V was trimmed by 1 base and J by 6 bases, leaving 13 bases between them. In DNA, the CDR3 is TGTGCCAGCAGCTTAGTCCTAGGCCAGAGCGAGCAGTACTTC. It codes for CASSLVLGQSEQYF.

The J gene is TRBJ2-2, the V gene TRBV10-3, with D perhaps TRBD1 (6 bases). This CDR3 spans 14 amino acids. V was trimmed by 4 bases and J by 5 bases, leaving 11 bases between them. Germline CDR1 is ENHRY and CDR2 is SYGVKD. CDR3 bases: TGTGCCATCAGTGTGGAACAGGGTACCGGGGAGCTGTTTTTT. Translation: CAISVEQGTGELFF.

The chain recombines TRBV5-1 with TRBJ2-1, with 8 bases aligning to TRBD2. The CDR3 runs 17 residues. Looked up from germline, CDR1 is SGHRS and CDR2 is YFSETQ. V gave up 4 bases and J gave up 10 bases; unmatched junction bases: 19. CDR3 nucleotide sequence: TGCGCCAGCAGCCGAATAGGACTAGCAGGTCGGCAGTGGGAGCAGTTCTTC. It encodes CASSRIGLAGRQWEQFF.

The V and J genes are TRBV7-8 and TRBJ2-1, with TRBD2 matching 13 bases. With 4 bases clipped from V and 0 bases from J, the junction kept 9 bases outside the gene matches. Germline values: CDR1 SGHVS, CDR2 FQNEAQ. CDR3 length equals 19 residues. The CDR3 sequence: CASSSLAGGPKGSYNEQFF. The DNA for the CDR3 is TGTGCCAGCAGCTCACTAGCGGGGGGGCCAAAAGGCTCCTACAATGAGCAGTTCTTC.

The chain has TRBV7-3 and TRBJ2-1, with 10 bases aligning to TRBD2. This CDR3 is 15 amino acids long. From germline, CDR1 is SGHTA and CDR2 FQGTGA. Germline trimming cut 1 base from V and 7 bases from J; bases unmatched to any gene: 4. The CDR3 sequence: CASSLNSGRFNEQFF. CDR3 DNA: TGTGCCAGCAGCTTAAATAGCGGGAGGTTTAATGAGCAGTTCTTC.

The chain is built from TRBV4-1 and TRBJ2-2, with 8 nucleotides matching TRBD2. Germline lookup yields CDR1 MGHRA and CDR2 YSYEKL. This CDR3 is built from 16 residues. The trim removed 2 bases at V and 6 bases at J, leaving 8 bases unmatched. The CDR3 region has the DNA TGCGCCAGCAGCCAATCACCAGGACTAGCCCCCGGGGAGCTGTTTTTT. Translated: CASSQSPGLAPGELFF.

V and J are TRBV7-2 and TRBJ1-1; TRBD1 is a possible D gene (6 bases). Deletions cut 5 bases from V and 11 bases from J, with 24 bases between. Germline V CDR1 and CDR2: SGHTA, FQGNSA. The CDR3 has 15 residues. In DNA, the CDR3 is TGTGCCAGCAGCCACAAGAGTTCCAGGGAGGGGGGCGCTTTCTTT. It codes for CASSHKSSREGGAFF.